The present TCR beta chain was sequenced within a study of shared clonotypes between healthy human individuals. Using immunoSEQ multiplex PCR, the repertoire was profiled, and TCRdb retains in-frame clones only, with some absent. This table has 600,000 to 750,000 clones, roughly 72% appearing once. Sequenced: memory CD4+ T cells sorted from blood. Subset in this sample: CD45RA-negative fraction. The source of this sequence is a woman aged 30 to 39 in good health.

CDR3 residues: CASSFQGGSYEQYF. CDR3 DNA: TGTGCCAGCAGTTTCCAGGGTGGCTCCTACGAGCAGTACTTC. This chain uses TRBV28 with TRBJ2-7; perhaps TRBD1 as D (5 bases). Germline V gives CDR1 MDHEN, CDR2 SYDVKM. V lost 3 bases, J lost 0 bases, and 9 bases lay in between. The CDR3 consists of 14 residues.